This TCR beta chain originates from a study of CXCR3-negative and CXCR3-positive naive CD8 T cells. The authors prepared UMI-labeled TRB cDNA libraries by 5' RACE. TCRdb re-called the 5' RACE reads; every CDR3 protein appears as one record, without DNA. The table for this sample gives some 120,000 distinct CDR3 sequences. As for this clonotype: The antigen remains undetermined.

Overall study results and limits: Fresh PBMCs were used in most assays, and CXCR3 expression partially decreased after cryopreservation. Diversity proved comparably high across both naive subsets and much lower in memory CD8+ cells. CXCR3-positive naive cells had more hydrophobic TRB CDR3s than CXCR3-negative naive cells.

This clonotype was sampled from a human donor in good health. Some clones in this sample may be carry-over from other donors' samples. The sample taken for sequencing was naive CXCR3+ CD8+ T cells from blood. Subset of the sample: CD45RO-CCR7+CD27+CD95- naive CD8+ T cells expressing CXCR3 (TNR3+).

The CDR3 loop is CASSGTPGLAGDYEQYF. This chain joins TRBV5-4 and TRBJ2-7; TCRdb's D gene call, TRBD2, goes unchecked for lack of DNA. There are 17 residues in the CDR3. CDR1 is SGHNT and CDR2 is YYREEE in the germline V gene (reference sequence).